This T cell receptor beta chain was recovered during a study of beta chain features in type 1 diabetes. V lost 5 bases to trimming and J lost 8 bases, with 15 bases between them. Germline lookup yields CDR1 MGHDK and CDR2 SYGVNS. This CDR3 has 14 amino acids. Overall study results and limits: Shorter TCRB CDR3s, moderately but significantly so, marked every one of the four CD4+ subsets in Type 1 diabetes patients. Insertion counts at VDJ junctions were lower in type 1 diabetes patients, who also showed more deletions there. TCRB repertoires of naive, central memory and Treg cells appeared more similar among patients than among healthy donors.

CD45RO/CCR7/CD25/CD127/CD95/CD27 sorting isolated CD4+ naive, central memory, regulatory and stem cell-like memory cells. This clone was counted between two and nine times. What it recognizes is unknown. Every bit of the isolated RNA underwent reverse transcription, so sequencing read expressed TCRB transcripts. Produced via immunoSEQ multiplex PCR; TCRdb's table is partial and in-frame only. Among roughly 330,000 clones, 13% were seen once, and the ten largest hold approximately 0.016%. V is TRBV25-1 and J is TRBJ1-4, with D perhaps TRBD1 (6 bases). This TCR was sampled from a woman in her late teens or twenties with type 1 diabetes. Source material: naive CD4+ T cells from blood. The CDR3 loop reads CASSRTTGREKLFF. The CDR3 bases are TGTGCCAGCAGTCGGACGACAGGAAGGGAAAAACTGTTTTTT.